These 8 T cell receptor beta chains were all obtained from the same sample, sequenced in a study of OX40 agonist ivuxolimab in advanced cancers. Using immunoSEQ multiplex PCR, the repertoire was profiled, and TCRdb retains in-frame clones only, with some absent. This table holds over 35,000 clones, around 92% found once. The sequencing used CD4+ or CD8+ T cells sorted from blood, collected in a trial of the OX40 agonist ivuxolimab. These receptors all come from an adult with an advanced solid tumor such as melanoma, head and neck, liver or kidney cancer.

As to this clone: The junction does not match germline at one end; this may be a read error. The chain recombines TRBV6-1 with TRBJ1-5, with 12 bases aligning to TRBD1. Germline V lookup: CDR1 MNHNS, CDR2 SASEGT. The CDR3 consists of 17 residues. The CDR3 DNA sequence: TGTGCCAGCAATGAACCGGGACAGGGGGCTGGCAATCAGCCCCAGCATTTT. Translating gives CASNEPGQGAGNQPQHF.

The rearrangement uses TRBV4-3 and TRBJ1-1, with TRBD1 as a possible D gene (6 bases). Looked up from germline, CDR1 is LGHNA and CDR2 is YSLEER. The CDR3 has 14 residues. The ends were cut back, 3 bases at V and 4 bases at J, with 12 bases in the middle. CDR3 region: CASSQSGGLTEAFF. In nucleotides, the CDR3 is TGCGCCAGCAGCCAGAGCGGGGGGCTCACTGAAGCTTTCTTT.

This CDR3 is CASRGDTGELFF. CDR3 sequence (DNA): TGTGCCAGCAGGGGGGACACCGGGGAGCTGTTTTTT. The J gene is TRBJ2-2, the V gene TRBV13, with D possibly called TRBD1 or TRBD2 (5 bases each). The V and J ends lost 6 bases and 3 bases respectively, with 5 bases between them. The germline V gene encodes CDR1 PRHDT and CDR2 FYEKMQ (reference sequence). The length of the CDR3 is 12 residues.

This rearrangement joins TRBV19 to TRBJ1-5; D uncertain. With 9 bases removed from V and 3 bases from J, the gap between germline ends came to 9 bases. Germline V gene sequence: CDR1 LNHDA, CDR2 SQIVND (reference sequence). The CDR3 consists of 12 residues. The CDR3: CASRRINQPQHF. CDR3 sequence (DNA): TGTGCCAGCCGACGGATCAATCAGCCCCAGCATTTT.

The rearrangement joins TRBV6-1 to TRBJ1-1; 7 bases are a match to TRBD1. Trimming cost V 8 bases and J 5 bases; bases outside gene matches: 8. CDR3 size: 13 residues. Germline V gives CDR1 MNHNS, CDR2 SASEGT. CDR3 bases: TGTGCCAGCCCGACAGGGTATAGTACTGAAGCTTTCTTT. It is translated as CASPTGYSTEAFF.

This clone was observed once. CDR3 sequence (DNA): TGTGCCAGCAGTTTGACAGGGCCGAGCTCTGGAAACACCATATATTTT. Translated: CASSLTGPSSGNTIYF. V gene TRBV6-5 combines with J gene TRBJ1-3; 7 bases map to TRBD1. The CDR3 extends over 16 amino acids. After removal of 4 bases from V and 0 bases from J, the junction contained 6 bases not matched to a gene. Germline V gene sequence: CDR1 MNHEY, CDR2 SVGAGI.

CDR3 residues: CAISGAGGPETQYF. Here the CDR3 DNA reads TGTGCCATCAGTGGGGCAGGGGGCCCGGAGACCCAGTACTTC. The chain uses TRBV10-3 and TRBJ2-5; TRBD1 aligns across 8 bases. J lost 5 bases, V lost 4 bases, and 6 bases had no gene match. This CDR3 is 14 amino acids long. Germline CDR1 is ENHRY and CDR2 is SYGVKD.

The CDR3: CASSPATGSKSGANVLTF. The CDR3 DNA sequence: TGCGCCAGCAGCCCAGCCACAGGGTCGAAGTCTGGGGCCAACGTCCTGACTTTC. This chain connects TRBV5-1 to TRBJ2-6; D may be TRBD1 (6 bases). In germline, CDR1 is SGHRS, CDR2 YFSETQ. The CDR3 runs 18 residues. V lost 4 bases and J lost 1, with 18 bases in between.